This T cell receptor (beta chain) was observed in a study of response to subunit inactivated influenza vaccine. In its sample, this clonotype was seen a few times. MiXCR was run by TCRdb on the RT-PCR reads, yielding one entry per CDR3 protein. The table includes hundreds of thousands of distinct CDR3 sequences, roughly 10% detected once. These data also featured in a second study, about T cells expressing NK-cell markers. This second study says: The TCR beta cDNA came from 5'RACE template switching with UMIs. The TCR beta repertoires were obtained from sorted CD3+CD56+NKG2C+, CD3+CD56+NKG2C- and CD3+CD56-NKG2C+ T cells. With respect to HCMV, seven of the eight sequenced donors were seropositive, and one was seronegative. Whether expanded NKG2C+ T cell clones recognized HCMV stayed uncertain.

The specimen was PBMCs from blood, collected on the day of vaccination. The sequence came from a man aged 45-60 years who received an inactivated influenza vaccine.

The CDR3 loop reads CSARDRTNTYEQYF. The CDR3 DNA is TGCAGTGCTAGAGATAGGACTAATACCTACGAGCAGTACTTC. J is TRBJ2-7 and V is TRBV20-1; maybe TRBD2 (6 bases). Germline V gene sequence: CDR1 DFQATT, CDR2 SNEGSKA (reference sequence). Trimming stripped 0 bases from V and 2 bases from J, with 11 bases between. The CDR3 totals 14 residues.